One and the same sample provided the 23 T cell receptor beta chains below, sequenced in a study of blood T cell repertoires in COVID-19. Measured with immunoSEQ multiplex PCR; TCRdb has only the in-frame clones, and not every one. The table lists under 200,000 clones, 85% to 90% of them singletons. Input material: peripheral blood. Every receptor here comes from a woman between 55 and 75 years old with COVID-19, enrolled during active disease.

The chain combines TRBV20-1 with TRBJ2-3; D is unclear. This CDR3 region has 12 residues. From germline, CDR1 is DFQATT and CDR2 SNEGSKA (reference sequence). With 3 bases removed from V and 2 bases from J, the gap between germline ends came to 6 bases. This CDR3 reads CSASPSTDTQYF. The CDR3, as DNA: TGCAGTGCTAGTCCGTCCACAGATACGCAGTATTTT.

This clone was observed a single time. The CDR3 coding sequence is TGTGCCTGCATGAACACTGAAGCTTTCTTT. It codes for CACMNTEAFF. The rearrangement links TRBV30 to TRBJ1-1, with D unresolved. The CDR3 contains 10 residues. V lost 6 bases, J lost 0 bases, and 2 bases lay in between. Germline-derived CDR1 and CDR2 are GTSNPN and SVGIG (reference sequence).

The chain employs TRBV5-1 and TRBJ2-1; 8 positions match TRBD2. J was trimmed by 9 bases and V by 4 bases; bases with no gene match: 6. Germline lookup yields CDR1 SGHRS and CDR2 YFSETQ. CDR3 length: 13 amino acids. In nucleotides, the CDR3 is TGCGCCAGCAGCGCGCGGGAGGAGGGTGAGCAGTTCTTC. It is translated as CASSAREEGEQFF.

The V gene is TRBV27, the J gene TRBJ2-1, with TRBD2 as a possible D gene (5 bases). The CDR3 has 13 amino acids. Trimming stripped 5 bases from V and 1 base from J, with 6 bases between. Per germline, CDR1 MNHEY and CDR2 SMNVEV (reference sequence). CDR3 nucleotides: TGTGCCAGCAGTCGGGGTTCCTACAATGAGCAGTTCTTC. This encodes CASSRGSYNEQFF.

The CDR3 region is CASSRGTGLFQETQYF. CDR3 sequence (DNA): TGTGCCAGTAGTAGAGGGACAGGACTTTTCCAAGAGACCCAGTACTTC. The genes are TRBV19 and TRBJ2-5, with 8 bases lining up with TRBD1. This CDR3 has 16 amino acids. V lost 4 bases and J lost 1; bases outside the gene matches: 8. CDR1 and CDR2 from the germline V gene are LNHDA and SQIVND (reference sequence).

This clone was observed a single time. The rearrangement links TRBV27 to TRBJ1-2; D gene ambiguous. Trimming took 2 bases from V and 1 from J, leaving 5 bases between them. The CDR3 covers 13 residues. Germline-derived CDR1 and CDR2 are MNHEY and SMNVEV (reference sequence). The CDR3, as DNA: TGTGCCAGCAGTTTAGAGGGTAACTATGGCTACACCTTC. Residues: CASSLEGNYGYTF.

The V call is TRBV5-1, the J call TRBJ2-1, with 8 bases that match TRBD2. V dropped 1 base and J dropped 7; count of bases not matched to a gene: 10. Germline assignment: CDR1 SGHRS and CDR2 YFSETQ. The CDR3 runs 16 residues. CDR3 sequence: CASSLYSREAGNEQFF. CDR3 in DNA: TGCGCCAGCAGCTTGTACTCGCGGGAGGCCGGGAATGAGCAGTTCTTC.

The V call is TRBV10-3, the J call TRBJ2-7; 13 bases agree with TRBD2. Looked up from germline, CDR1 is ENHRY and CDR2 is SYGVKD. V trimming: 8 bases; J trimming: 5 bases; junction bases outside the gene matches: 3. The CDR3 runs to 13 residues. CDR3 coding DNA: TGTGCCATCGGAGGACTAGCGGGAGACGAGCAGTACTTC. It yields the protein CAIGGLAGDEQYF.

The chain uses TRBV6-2 or TRBV6-3 and TRBJ2-7; 8 bases are shared with TRBD2. The germline V gene has CDR1 MNHEY and CDR2 SVGEGT. The CDR3 runs 15 residues. Unmatched junction bases numbered 5, after V lost 1 base and J lost 3 bases. CDR3: CASSYLREDYYEQYF. DNA for the CDR3: TGTGCCAGCAGTTACTTGCGGGAGGATTACTACGAGCAGTACTTC.

This clone was seen only once. This chain links TRBV6-2 or TRBV6-3 with TRBJ1-1; TRBD1 is a possible D gene (5 bases). V was trimmed by 6 bases and J by 10 bases, leaving 12 bases between them. CDR3 length: 11 amino acids. Germline V lookup: CDR1 MNHEY, CDR2 SVGEGT. This chain's CDR3 is CASSRRGGAFF. CDR3 coding DNA: TGTGCCAGCAGCCGCCGGGGGGGAGCTTTCTTT.

The chain recombines TRBV20-1 with TRBJ1-2, with D hard to call. The CDR3 is 11 amino acids. V was clipped by 6 bases and J by 4 bases, with 9 bases between them. Germline loops: CDR1 DFQATT, CDR2 SNEGSKA (reference sequence). The CDR3 loop reads CSAGRGYGYTF. The CDR3 DNA reads TGCAGTGCAGGGCGGGGCTATGGCTACACCTTC.

V gene TRBV10-1 combines with J gene TRBJ2-7, with 7 nucleotides matching TRBD1. This CDR3 region has 12 residues. Losses at the gene ends were 5 bases for V and 7 bases for J; bases not matched to a gene: 5. The V gene's germline CDR1 is WNHNN and CDR2 SYGVQD (reference sequence). The CDR3 nucleotides are TGCGCCAGCAGTCTGACAGGGAGAGAGCAGTACTTC. This encodes CASSLTGREQYF.

This chain joins TRBV7-9 and TRBJ1-1; maybe TRBD1 (6 bases). The CDR3 consists of 15 residues. V was pared by 5 bases and J by 0 bases, with 13 bases between. Germline loops: CDR1 SEHNR, CDR2 FQNEAQ (reference sequence). The CDR3 bases are TGTGCCAGCAGCCCCGTAGGACAGATGAACACTGAAGCTTTCTTT. It codes for CASSPVGQMNTEAFF.

The gene calls are TRBV2 and TRBJ1-6; possible D gene TRBD1, 5 bases. Germline values: CDR1 SNHLY, CDR2 FYNNEI. V was clipped by 4 bases and J by 7 bases, with 14 bases between them. The CDR3 runs to 15 residues. The CDR3 bases are TGTGCCAGCAGTGTAGTGGACAATACAAATTCACCCCTCCACTTT. It encodes CASSVVDNTNSPLHF. The full variable domain, completed using reference TRBV2 and TRBJ1-6, is EPEVTQTPSHQVTQMGQEVILRCVPISNHLYFYWYRQILGQKVEFLVSFYNNEISEKSEIFDDQFSVERPDGSNFTLKIRSTKLEDSAMYFCASSVVDNTNSPLHFGNGTRLTVT.

V usage is TRBV5-1 and J usage is TRBJ2-7, with a tentative D call TRBD2 (6 bases). CDR3 length: 12 amino acids. V was pared by 7 bases and J by 6 bases, with 14 bases between. Looked up from germline, CDR1 is SGHRS and CDR2 is YFSETQ. CDR3 sequence (DNA): TGCGCCAGCTACGGGGGTCGCTCCGAGCAGTACTTC. Amino acids: CASYGGRSEQYF.

This clone was detected only once. The chain combines TRBV27 with TRBJ1-2; a weak D match, TRBD1 (5 bases). Germline CDR1 MNHEY, CDR2 SMNVEV (reference sequence). The V and J ends lost 2 bases and 8 bases respectively, with 12 bases between them. This CDR3 region has 13 residues. The CDR3 DNA reads TGTGCCAGCAGTTTAAGGGGTCGGGAGGGCTACACCTTC. It codes for CASSLRGREGYTF.

The chain links TRBV27 to TRBJ1-2; a possible D gene is TRBD1 (5 bases). The CDR3 contains 15 residues. Germline loops: CDR1 MNHEY, CDR2 SMNVEV (reference sequence). Trimming pared 7 bases from V and 3 bases from J, leaving 18 bases between. CDR3 protein: CASNPKGITDYGYTF. The CDR3 region has the DNA TGTGCCAGCAACCCCAAGGGGATTACGGACTATGGCTACACCTTC.

This rearrangement joins TRBV19 to TRBJ2-7; 8 bases are shared with TRBD1. This CDR3 comprises 15 residues. Germline lookup yields CDR1 LNHDA and CDR2 SQIVND (reference sequence). The V and J ends lost 6 bases and 0 bases, in that order; junction bases with no gene match: 7. The CDR3: CASRERDRSSYEQYF. The CDR3 region has the DNA TGTGCCAGTAGAGAAAGGGACAGGAGCTCCTACGAGCAGTACTTC. Supplemented by reference TRBV19 and TRBJ2-7, the full variable domain reads DGGITQSPKYLFRKEGQNVTLSCEQNLNHDAMYWYRQDPGQGLRLIYYSQIVNDFQKGDIAEGYSVSREKKESFPLTVTSAQKNPTAFYLCASRERDRSSYEQYFGPGTRLTVT.

This clone was counted between two and nine times. V is TRBV7-2 and J is TRBJ2-3; D is perhaps TRBD1 (7 bases). This CDR3 has 15 amino acids. Germline V gene sequence: CDR1 SGHTA, CDR2 FQGNSA. Between the trimmed V and J ends, which lost 5 bases and 6 bases, there was a span of 18 bases. The CDR3 DNA follows: TGTGCCAGCAGCCCGGACAGGCGGGGAATCGATACGCAGTATTTT. Translated, it gives CASSPDRRGIDTQYF.

CDR3 residues: CASSYGEGRDTQYF. CDR3 nucleotide sequence: TGTGCCAGCAGTTACGGAGAGGGGAGGGATACGCAGTATTTT. The rearrangement joins TRBV6-5 to TRBJ2-3, with D possibly matching TRBD2 (6 bases). The V and J ends lost 2 bases and 6 bases respectively, with 12 bases between them. The CDR3 sequence is 14 residues long. Germline V gene sequence: CDR1 MNHEY, CDR2 SVGAGI.

This sequence joins TRBV7-9 and TRBJ1-6, with 9 bases identical to TRBD1. The length of the CDR3 is 16 residues. The germline gives CDR1 SEHNR, CDR2 FQNEAQ (reference sequence). V dropped 6 bases and J dropped 5; count of bases not matched to a gene: 8. CDR3 residues: CASRTGTGLNNSPLHF. In DNA form, the CDR3 reads TGTGCCAGCAGAACCGGGACAGGGCTGAATAATTCACCCCTCCACTTT.

This chain links TRBV3-1 (or the pseudogene TRBV3-2) with TRBJ2-7; TRBD1 might be the D (6 bases). The CDR3 has 15 amino acids. The germline V gene encodes CDR1 LGHDT and CDR2 YNNKEL (reference sequence). V lost 1 base and J 1 base, leaving 11 bases between the germline ends. CDR3 bases: TGTGCCAGCAGCCAAGCACGGACAGTGTCCTACGAGCAGTACTTC. It codes for CASSQARTVSYEQYF.

This chain joins TRBV7-2 and TRBJ2-5; TRBD2 might be the D (6 bases). CDR1 is SGHTA and CDR2 is FQGNSA in the germline V gene. This CDR3 region has 16 residues. Trimming pared 4 bases from V and 5 bases from J, leaving 20 bases between. The CDR3 region is CASSSGGGNRRETQYF. CDR3 nucleotide sequence: TGTGCCAGCAGCTCCGGCGGAGGGAATCGGCGGGAGACCCAGTACTTC.